This passage covers 27 T cell receptor beta chains from one sample sequenced in a study of T-cell memory formation after mild COVID-19. TCRdb independently ran MiXCR on the 5' RACE reads; one entry per CDR3 protein. The table includes about 350,000 distinct CDR3 sequences, roughly 15% detected once. Sequenced input: PBMCs or a T cell subset sorted from them (not recorded which). These receptors were collected from a young man who had mild COVID-19 (a few samples of this study predate the infection). Cell type and time point are not known.

This chain uses TRBV7-9 with TRBJ1-1; TRBD1 aligns across 9 bases. V lost 10 bases and J lost 4; bases outside the gene matches: 7. The CDR3 is 13 residues long. The germline gives CDR1 SEHNR, CDR2 FQNEAQ (reference sequence). The CDR3, as DNA: TGTGCCAACGACAGGGGGACGAGCACTGAAGCTTTCTTT. It encodes CANDRGTSTEAFF.

The table lists this clonotype with many counts. CDR3 DNA: TGTGCCAGCAGCCAAACCGGGGAGCTGTTTTTT. As protein: CASSQTGELFF. The V call is TRBV6-2 or TRBV6-3, the J call TRBJ2-2; D remains ambiguous. CDR1 is MNHEY and CDR2 is SVGEGT in the germline V gene. The CDR3 is 11 residues long. V dropped 6 bases and J dropped 5 bases, with 4 bases sitting between them.

The table lists this clonotype with a few counts. The chain employs TRBV9 and TRBJ2-1; D tentatively reads TRBD1 or TRBD2 (5 bases each). Trimming stripped 0 bases from V and 3 bases from J, with 10 bases between. This CDR3 has 15 residues. Germline CDR1 and CDR2: SGDLS and YYNGEE. The CDR3 DNA sequence: TGTGCCAGCAGCGTAGGGGGGAGCTACTACAATGAGCAGTTCTTC. Translation: CASSVGGSYYNEQFF.

V usage is TRBV12-3 or TRBV12-4 and J usage is TRBJ2-1, with 15 bases lining up with TRBD2. CDR3 length: 18 amino acids. The V gene end was trimmed by 5 bases and the J gene end by 1 base; junction bases not matched to a gene: 6. The CDR3, as DNA: TGTGCCAGCAGTCCCGGGACTAGCGGGGGGACTTCCTACAATGAGCAGTTCTTC. Translating it yields CASSPGTSGGTSYNEQFF.

V is TRBV7-6 and J is TRBJ2-7, with TRBD2 matching over 7 bases. The CDR3 covers 15 residues. Looked up from germline, CDR1 is SGHVS and CDR2 is FNYEAQ. With V trimmed by 0 bases and J by 2 bases, 4 bases remained unmatched. The CDR3: CASSLASGLTYEQYF. In DNA, the CDR3 is TGTGCCAGCAGCTTAGCTAGCGGGCTAACCTACGAGCAGTACTTC.

The chain recombines TRBV11-3 with TRBJ1-6; unclear D gene. There are 14 residues in the CDR3. Trimming left V 8 bases short and J 7 bases short, with 15 bases between. CDR1 is SGHNT and CDR2 is YENEEA in the germline V gene. This CDR3 is CASSEGRINSPLHF. The DNA of the CDR3 is TGTGCCAGCTCGGAGGGAAGGATAAATTCACCCCTCCACTTT.

This clonotype was seen a handful of times. The V and J genes are TRBV7-9 and TRBJ2-2; TRBD1 agrees at 8 bases. V shed 3 bases, J shed 4 bases, and the junction held 4 bases outside the gene matches. Germline lookup yields CDR1 SEHNR and CDR2 FQNEAQ (reference sequence). The CDR3 is 15 residues long. The CDR3 DNA is TGTGCCAGCAGCTTCAGGGGGCTAGGCACCGGGGAGCTGTTTTTT. It encodes CASSFRGLGTGELFF.

This clonotype has only a few counts. The chain couples TRBV11-2 to TRBJ2-1, with a possible D match to TRBD2 (5 bases). There are 11 residues in the CDR3. The germline CDR1 and CDR2 sequences are SGHAT and FQNNGV. Trimming left V 5 bases short and J 8 bases short, with 7 bases between. Here the CDR3 reads CASSLDYEQFF. CDR3 sequence (DNA): TGTGCCAGCAGCCTGGACTATGAGCAGTTCTTC.

This clonotype was seen ten or more times. This chain links TRBV11-2 with TRBJ2-3, with 13 bases fitting TRBD2. V lost 3 bases and J lost 2; bases outside the gene matches: 2. This CDR3 spans 16 amino acids. Germline loops: CDR1 SGHAT, CDR2 FQNNGV. CDR3 nucleotide sequence: TGTGCCAGCAGCTTCACTAGCGGGGGGGTCACAGATACGCAGTATTTT. It is translated as CASSFTSGGVTDTQYF.

The chain recombines TRBV7-2 with TRBJ2-7; perhaps D is TRBD1 or TRBD2 (5 bases each). CDR1 and CDR2 from the germline V gene are SGHTA and FQGNSA. This CDR3 has 15 residues. The germline V and J ends were trimmed by 5 bases and 0 bases, with 14 bases remaining between them. The DNA for the CDR3 is TGTGCCAGCAGCCGAGAGGGGCCACGCTCCTACGAGCAGTACTTC. This translates into CASSREGPRSYEQYF.

This clonotype was seen many times. The chain uses TRBV5-1 and TRBJ2-2; D call uncertain. CDR3 length equals 14 residues. The germline V gene encodes CDR1 SGHRS and CDR2 YFSETQ. Trimming removed 1 base at V and 5 bases at J, with 9 bases between. CDR3 in amino acids: CASSLTQETGELFF. CDR3 DNA sequence: TGCGCCAGCAGCTTGACCCAGGAGACCGGGGAGCTGTTTTTT.

The chain uses TRBV18 and TRBJ2-3; D possibly corresponds to TRBD2 (6 bases). The length of the CDR3 is 16 residues. V was trimmed by 1 base and J by 0 bases, leaving 11 bases between them. The germline gives CDR1 KGHSH, CDR2 LQKENI. The CDR3 coding sequence is TGTGCCAGCTCACCACTCTCCGGGACTAGCACAGATACGCAGTATTTT. This translates into CASSPLSGTSTDTQYF.

This clonotype turned up a few times. The chain links TRBV14 to TRBJ2-2; no clear D gene. Germline CDR1 is SGHDN and CDR2 is FVKESK. Between the trimmed V and J ends, which lost 0 bases and 1 base, there was a span of 9 bases. The CDR3 runs to 16 residues. As DNA, the CDR3 is TGTGCCAGCAGCCAAGAACGGTGGGGGAACACCGGGGAGCTGTTTTTT. Its translation is CASSQERWGNTGELFF.

This clonotype was detected a few times. J is TRBJ2-5 and V is TRBV7-2; TRBD2 matches 7 bases. Germline V gives CDR1 SGHTA, CDR2 FQGNSA. Trimming removed 5 bases from V and 1 base from J; junction bases left unmatched: 4. The CDR3 length is 14 residues. The CDR3 sequence: CASSPGLTQETQYF. In nucleotides, the CDR3 is TGTGCCAGCAGCCCGGGACTAACCCAAGAGACCCAGTACTTC.

This clonotype was seen repeatedly, ten times or more. This chain links TRBV5-1 with TRBJ2-5; 10 nucleotides agree with TRBD1. Germline V gene sequence: CDR1 SGHRS, CDR2 YFSETQ. Unmatched junction bases numbered 6, after V lost 5 bases and J lost 2 bases. The CDR3 totals 15 residues. The CDR3 DNA follows: TGCGCCAGCAGGAGGACAGGGGGTATTCAAGAGACCCAGTACTTC. This codes for CASRRTGGIQETQYF. The variable domain in full, completed from reference TRBV5-1 and TRBJ2-5, reads KAGVTQTPRYLIKTRGQQVTLSCSPISGHRSVSWYQQTPGQGLQFLFEYFSETQRNKGNFPGRFSGRQFSNSRSEMNVSTLELGDSALYLCASRRTGGIQETQYFGPGTRLLVL.

This clonotype was picked up a small number of times. Here the CDR3 reads CASSVDTGELFF. The CDR3 coding sequence is TGTGCCAGCAGCGTCGACACCGGGGAGCTGTTTTTT. The chain combines TRBV9 with TRBJ2-2, with D unclear. Germline-derived CDR1 and CDR2 are SGDLS and YYNGEE. The germline V and J ends were trimmed by 2 bases and 3 bases, with 2 bases remaining between them. The CDR3 consists of 12 residues.

The CDR3 DNA reads TGCAGTGCTAGAAGACGACAGGTCCTGTTGAACTATGGCTACACCTTC. This codes for CSARRRQVLLNYGYTF. J is TRBJ1-2 and V is TRBV20-1; tentatively, D is TRBD1 (6 bases). The CDR3 runs 16 residues. Trimming stripped 2 bases from V and 2 bases from J, with 18 bases between. Germline V CDR1 and CDR2: DFQATT, SNEGSKA (reference sequence).

This clonotype was found a few times. The V call is TRBV12-3 or TRBV12-4, the J call TRBJ2-5, with 9 bases identical to TRBD1. CDR3 length: 14 amino acids. J gave up 3 bases and V 5 bases, and 4 bases lay outside the gene matches. CDR3 DNA sequence: TGTGCCAGCAGTCGGACAGGGGCCGAAGAGACCCAGTACTTC. Encoded protein: CASSRTGAEETQYF.

The genes are TRBV28 and TRBJ1-2; 7 nucleotides match TRBD1. Looked up from germline, CDR1 is MDHEN and CDR2 is SYDVKM. This CDR3 region has 15 residues. After removal of 4 bases from V and 3 bases from J, the junction contained 8 bases not matched to a gene. The CDR3 DNA follows: TGTGCCAGCAGTTGGAGACAGGGTCCTTACTATGGCTACACCTTC. Residues: CASSWRQGPYYGYTF.

The chain employs TRBV19 and TRBJ1-2, with 7 bases identical to TRBD1. V dropped 2 bases and J dropped 4; count of bases not matched to a gene: 10. Germline assignment: CDR1 LNHDA and CDR2 SQIVND (reference sequence). The CDR3 loop spans 16 amino acids. CDR3 DNA sequence: TGTGCCAGTAGTATAATCGCGGGACAGCAATTCTATGGCTACACCTTC. This encodes CASSIIAGQQFYGYTF.

The gene calls are TRBV5-1 and TRBJ2-3, with 8 nucleotides matching TRBD1. The length of the CDR3 is 15 residues. Per the germline V gene, CDR1 is SGHRS and CDR2 is YFSETQ. The V gene end was trimmed by 4 bases and the J gene end by 2 bases; junction bases not matched to a gene: 6. The CDR3 region has the DNA TGCGCCAGCAGCATAGGACAGGGCTTCACAGATACGCAGTATTTT. Amino acid sequence: CASSIGQGFTDTQYF.

In this sample, this clonotype turned up a few times. The chain uses TRBV5-1 and TRBJ2-2, with D tentatively TRBD1 (5 bases). Germline V gives CDR1 SGHRS, CDR2 YFSETQ. Deletions cut 0 bases from V and 0 bases from J, with 6 bases between. The CDR3 sequence is 15 residues long. DNA of the CDR3: TGCGCCAGCAGCTTGGGCAGGGCGAACACCGGGGAGCTGTTTTTT. Residues: CASSLGRANTGELFF.

This clonotype was seen more than once but under ten times. The CDR3 DNA follows: TGTGCCAGCAGCACGGGGGCTCCCACAGATACGCAGTATTTT. It translates to CASSTGAPTDTQYF. The J gene is TRBJ2-3, the V gene TRBV28; tentatively, D is TRBD1 or TRBD2 (6 bases each). This CDR3 region has 14 residues. CDR1 and CDR2 (germline): MDHEN, SYDVKM. The germline V and J ends were trimmed by 6 bases and 2 bases, with 12 bases remaining between them. The full variable domain, its missing parts supplied by reference TRBV28 and TRBJ2-3, is DVKVTQSSRYLVKRTGEKVFLECVQDMDHENMFWYRQDPGLGLRLIYFSYDVKMKEKGDIPEGYSVSREKKERFSLILESASTNQTSMYLCASSTGAPTDTQYFGPGTRLTVL.

This clonotype was observed a few times. This sequence joins TRBV12-3 or TRBV12-4 and TRBJ2-2; no clear D. The ends were cut back, 3 bases at V and 4 bases at J, with 18 bases in the middle. CDR3 size: 17 residues. CDR3 in amino acids: CASSLGIHLPSTGELFF. Written as DNA, the CDR3 is TGTGCCAGCAGTTTGGGTATCCACTTACCTTCCACCGGGGAGCTGTTTTTT.

The genes are TRBV29-1 and TRBJ2-3; 8 nucleotides align to TRBD1. The germline V gene encodes CDR1 SQVTM and CDR2 ANQGSEA. This CDR3 region has 13 residues. Unmatched junction bases numbered 6, after V lost 7 bases and J lost 3 bases. The CDR3 nucleotides read TGCAGCGCTCCGACAGGGGAGACAGATACGCAGTATTTT. Residues: CSAPTGETDTQYF.

This chain connects TRBV12-3 or TRBV12-4 to TRBJ2-7; 8 bases are a match to TRBD1. With V trimmed by 3 bases and J by 0 bases, 10 bases remained unmatched. The CDR3 sequence is 17 residues long. CDR3 in amino acids: CASSFYRGQGISYEQYF. Here the CDR3 DNA reads TGTGCCAGCAGTTTTTACCGCGGACAGGGAATCTCCTACGAGCAGTACTTC.

This clonotype appeared a few times. The J gene is TRBJ2-1, the V gene TRBV11-2; 7 nucleotides agree with TRBD2. The CDR3 is 16 amino acids. With V trimmed by 4 bases and J by 2 bases, 8 bases remained unmatched. From germline, CDR1 is SGHAT and CDR2 FQNNGV. CDR3 sequence reads: CASSSLGEGTYNEQFF. The CDR3 coding sequence is TGTGCCAGCAGCTCACTTGGGGAGGGGACCTACAATGAGCAGTTCTTC.